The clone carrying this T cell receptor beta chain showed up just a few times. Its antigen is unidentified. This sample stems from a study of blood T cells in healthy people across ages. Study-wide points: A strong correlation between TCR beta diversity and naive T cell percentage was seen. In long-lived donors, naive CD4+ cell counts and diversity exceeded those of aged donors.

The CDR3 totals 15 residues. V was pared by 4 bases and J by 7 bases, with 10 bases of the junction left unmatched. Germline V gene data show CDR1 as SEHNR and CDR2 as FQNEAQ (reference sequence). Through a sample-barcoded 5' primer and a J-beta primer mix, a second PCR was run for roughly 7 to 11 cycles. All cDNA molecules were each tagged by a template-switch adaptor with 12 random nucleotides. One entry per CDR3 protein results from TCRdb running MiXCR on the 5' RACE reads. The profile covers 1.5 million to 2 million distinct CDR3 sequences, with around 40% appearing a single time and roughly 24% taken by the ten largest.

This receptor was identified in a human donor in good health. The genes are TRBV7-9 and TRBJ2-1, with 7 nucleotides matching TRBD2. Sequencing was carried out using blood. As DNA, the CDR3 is TGTGCCAGCAGCTCCCGACTAGCATCCATGAATGAGCAGTTCTTC. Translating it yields CASSSRLASMNEQFF. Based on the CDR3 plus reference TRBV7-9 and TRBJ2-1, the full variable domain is DTGVSQNPRHKITKRGQNVTFRCDPISEHNRLYWYRQTLGQGPEFLTYFQNEAQLEKSRLLSDRFSAERPKGSFSTLEIQRTEQGDSAMYLCASSSRLASMNEQFFGPGTRLTVL.